This T cell receptor beta chain is from a study of T and B cells in COVID-19 patients. In the study overall: Blood was sampled from COVID-19 patients who were either actively infected or recovered. Most recovered patients had mild to moderate COVID-19 treated as outpatients. The recovered cohort's median age was approximately 37 years, versus roughly 63 years in active infection. General study points: Clonality of TRB repertoires was high in active COVID-19; recovery brought above-healthy diversity and richness.

Multiplex PCR with BIOMED2 TRB-A/B primer pools amplified TRB rearrangements. TCRdb itself ran the multiplex PCR reads through MiXCR, one entry per CDR3 protein. The sample records approximately 10,000 distinct CDR3 sequences, approximately 31% being singletons. TRB was amplified from approximately 250-500 ng of blood genomic DNA. With 5 bases removed from V and 5 bases from J, the gap between germline ends came to 18 bases. The CDR3 consists of 15 residues. In regard to this clonotype: Its antigen is not identified.

Sequenced sample: blood. This chain connects TRBV12-3 or TRBV12-4 to TRBJ2-5; D is unclear. The source is a human donor who had recovered from COVID-19. DNA for the CDR3: TGTGCCAGCAGTCTCGAAGGCGGCTTGGGGGAGACCCAGTACTTC. It is translated as CASSLEGGLGETQYF.